These 18 T cell receptor beta chains were all obtained from the same sample, sequenced in a study of post-analysis software for immune sequencing data. Study-wide points: The study found TRBV5-6, TRBV5-1 and TRBV20-1 among roughly 5 TRBV segments more frequent in patients than controls.

Their cognate antigens are unknown. TCR beta cDNA libraries included unique molecular identifiers. TCRdb fed the PCR reads into MiXCR, producing one record per CDR3 protein. The data hold 450,000 to 650,000 distinct CDR3 sequences, with 40% to 50% observed a single time. The specimen was blood. Source of these receptors: a girl aged 10-17 years with multiple sclerosis.

This clonotype was counted between two and nine times. Since a much larger clone is just one base distant, this may be a read error. This chain links TRBV7-9 with TRBJ2-5; D not resolved. In germline, CDR1 is SEHNR, CDR2 FQNEAQ (reference sequence). This CDR3 spans 12 amino acids. The CDR3 DNA reads TGTTCCAGCAGCTTGCAGGCTCAGACCCAGTACTTC. This sequence encodes CSSSLQAQTQYF.

This clonotype was counted between two and nine times. The chain carries TRBV5-5 and TRBJ2-7; 12 bases are a match to TRBD1. This CDR3 is 16 amino acids long. Looked up from germline, CDR1 is SGHKS and CDR2 is YYEKEE (reference sequence). The junction had 10 bases not matched to a gene; V was cut back by 3 bases and J by 6 bases. CDR3 sequence reads: CASSSVPGQGASEQYF. The CDR3 region has the DNA TGTGCCAGCAGCTCGGTACCGGGACAGGGGGCGAGCGAGCAGTACTTC.

The table lists this clonotype with a few counts. The rearrangement joins TRBV7-8 to TRBJ2-1; maybe TRBD2 (6 bases). V lost 3 bases, J lost 1 base, and 13 bases lay in between. There are 16 residues in the CDR3. Germline lookup yields CDR1 SGHVS and CDR2 FQNEAQ. CDR3 DNA: TGTGCCAGCAGCTTGAGGGGAGGAAGGTCCTACAATGAGCAGTTCTTC. Amino acid sequence: CASSLRGGRSYNEQFF.

V usage is TRBV25-1 and J usage is TRBJ2-1, with 9 bases fitting TRBD1. Germline V gene data show CDR1 as MGHDK and CDR2 as SYGVNS. V shed 3 bases, J shed 2 bases, and the junction held 8 bases outside the gene matches. CDR3 length equals 17 residues. The CDR3 sequence: CASSDLLGTGTYNEQFF. CDR3 DNA: TGTGCCAGCAGTGATCTTCTGGGGACAGGGACCTACAATGAGCAGTTCTTC.

This clonotype has only one observation. The rearrangement uses TRBV20-1 and TRBJ2-3, with TRBD1 matching over 9 bases. V was clipped by 3 bases and J by 1 base; unmatched bases: 8. CDR1 DFQATT and CDR2 SNEGSKA come from the germline V gene (reference sequence). The CDR3 has 16 residues. CDR3 DNA sequence: TGCAGTGCTAGGAGGGACAGGGTCGGGGGCACAGATACGCAGTATTTT. This translates into CSARRDRVGGTDTQYF.

There are a few counts of this clonotype. The J gene is TRBJ2-5, the V gene TRBV30; 8 bases match TRBD2. The CDR3 covers 14 residues. The V segment lost 0 bases and the J segment 2 bases; nucleotides outside the gene matches: 2. Germline CDR1 is GTSNPN and CDR2 is SVGIG (reference sequence). CDR3 sequence reads: CAWSVRGGQETQYF. DNA of the CDR3: TGTGCCTGGAGTGTACGGGGGGGACAAGAGACCCAGTACTTC.

This chain joins TRBV6-6 and TRBJ2-5; TRBD2 matches at 7 bases. Trimming took 1 base from V and 4 from J; bases not matched to a gene: 0. This CDR3 is built from 13 residues. The germline V gene encodes CDR1 MNHNY and CDR2 SVGAGI (reference sequence). The CDR3: CASSYWEGETQYF. The CDR3 DNA sequence: TGTGCCAGCAGTTACTGGGAGGGAGAGACCCAGTACTTC.

The rearrangement joins TRBV2 to TRBJ1-5; D possibly corresponds to TRBD1 (5 bases). This CDR3 is built from 14 residues. The V end lost 3 bases, the J end lost 1 base, and 7 bases lay between the germline ends. Germline V gene lookup returns CDR1 SNHLY and CDR2 FYNNEI. The chain's CDR3 is CASSETVSNQPQHF. The DNA for the CDR3 is TGTGCCAGCAGTGAGACAGTGAGCAATCAGCCCCAGCATTTT.

The chain joins TRBV11-2 to TRBJ2-4; D remains ambiguous. Germline V gene sequence: CDR1 SGHAT, CDR2 FQNNGV. The CDR3 sequence is 17 residues long. V lost 0 bases to trimming and J lost 0 bases, with 12 bases between them. The CDR3 is CASSLEVGRLAKNIQYF. The CDR3 DNA sequence: TGTGCCAGCAGCTTAGAAGTAGGCAGACTAGCCAAAAACATTCAGTACTTC.

The chain recombines TRBV6-1 with TRBJ2-4; 14 bases agree with TRBD2. The J call may not be correct, given that the DNA end is closer to TRBJ2-7. The CDR3 consists of 14 residues. Looked up from germline, CDR1 is MNHNS and CDR2 is SASEGT. Here the CDR3 DNA reads TGTGCCAGCGGACTAGCGGGGGGCACCTACGAGCAGTACTTC. Translating it yields CASGLAGGTYEQYF.

The rearrangement links TRBV20-1 to TRBJ1-5; D is unresolved. This CDR3 contains 14 residues. Trimming took off 3 bases at V and 9 bases at J, with 18 bases between the two ends. The V gene's germline CDR1 is DFQATT and CDR2 SNEGSKA (reference sequence). DNA of the CDR3: TGCAGTGCTAGCCCCATCGGCCCGGATGGGCCCCAGCATTTT. This sequence encodes CSASPIGPDGPQHF.

The rearrangement joins TRBV7-2 to TRBJ2-1; 10 bases fit TRBD2. Trimming took 1 base from V and 9 from J; bases not matched to a gene: 9. Germline V gives CDR1 SGHTA, CDR2 FQGNSA. The CDR3 sequence is 16 residues long. This CDR3 reads CASSLDPSGGAGEQFF. The CDR3 DNA sequence: TGTGCCAGCAGCTTAGACCCGAGCGGGGGGGCGGGTGAGCAGTTCTTC. The full variable domain, with the rest looked up from reference TRBV7-2 and TRBJ2-1, is GAGVSQSPSNKVTEKGKDVELRCDPISGHTALYWYRQSLGQGLEFLIYFQGNSAPDKSGLPSDRFSAERTGGSVSTLTIQRTQQEDSAVYLCASSLDPSGGAGEQFFGPGTRLTVL.

This chain uses TRBV29-1 with TRBJ1-2; D is perhaps TRBD1 (5 bases). V lost 6 bases to trimming and J lost 0 bases, with 11 bases between them. Germline loops: CDR1 SQVTM, CDR2 ANQGSEA. CDR3 length equals 13 residues. The chain's CDR3 is CSVPDITNYGYTF. Here the CDR3 DNA reads TGCAGCGTCCCGGACATAACTAACTATGGCTACACCTTC.

Comment on this clonotype: Sequence at one end of the junction differs from germline and may be a read error. The gene calls are TRBV6-1 and TRBJ2-3; TRBD2 matches at 12 bases. Germline CDR1 is MNHNS and CDR2 is SASEGT. The CDR3 is made up of 16 amino acids. CDR3 sequence: CASRRLAGVRTGTQYF. The CDR3 coding sequence is TGTGCCAGCAGGAGACTAGCGGGAGTTAGGACAGGTACGCAGTATTTT.

The table lists this clonotype with a count of one. The rearrangement links TRBV4-2 to TRBJ2-1, with 9 bases fitting TRBD1. Germline loops: CDR1 LGHNA, CDR2 YNFKEQ. CDR3 length: 16 residues. J was trimmed by 8 bases and V by 6 bases; bases with no gene match: 14. The CDR3 reads CASRPMSDRGSDEQFF. CDR3 DNA sequence: TGTGCCAGCAGACCTATGTCGGACAGGGGTAGTGATGAGCAGTTCTTC.

This clonotype was counted a few times. V is TRBV12-3 or TRBV12-4 and J is TRBJ2-7; TRBD1 or TRBD2 may be the D gene (6 bases each). The DNA end favors TRBJ2-5, so the J call may be wrong. This CDR3 region has 15 residues. The CDR3 reads CASSSSGGVTETQYF. CDR3 nucleotide sequence: TGTGCCAGCAGTTCATCCGGGGGCGTAACGGAGACCCAGTACTTC.

This clonotype was counted at least ten times. V gene TRBV4-1 combines with J gene TRBJ2-7; D unresolved. Germline V gene lookup returns CDR1 MGHRA and CDR2 YSYEKL. This CDR3 has 15 amino acids. V lost 0 bases and J 2 bases, leaving 11 bases between the germline ends. The DNA of the CDR3 is TGCGCCAGCAGCCAAGATGTGGGTCCCACCTACGAGCAGTACTTC. This sequence encodes CASSQDVGPTYEQYF.

This clonotype was picked up a small number of times. V gene TRBV20-1 combines with J gene TRBJ2-7; D is possibly TRBD1 (5 bases). The ends were cut back, 5 bases at V and 1 base at J, with 18 bases in the middle. The CDR3 is 15 residues long. The V gene's germline CDR1 is DFQATT and CDR2 SNEGSKA (reference sequence). The DNA of the CDR3 is TGCAGTGCTCCAAAAAGCGCAGGGCCTTCCTACGAGCAGTACTTC. Amino acids: CSAPKSAGPSYEQYF.